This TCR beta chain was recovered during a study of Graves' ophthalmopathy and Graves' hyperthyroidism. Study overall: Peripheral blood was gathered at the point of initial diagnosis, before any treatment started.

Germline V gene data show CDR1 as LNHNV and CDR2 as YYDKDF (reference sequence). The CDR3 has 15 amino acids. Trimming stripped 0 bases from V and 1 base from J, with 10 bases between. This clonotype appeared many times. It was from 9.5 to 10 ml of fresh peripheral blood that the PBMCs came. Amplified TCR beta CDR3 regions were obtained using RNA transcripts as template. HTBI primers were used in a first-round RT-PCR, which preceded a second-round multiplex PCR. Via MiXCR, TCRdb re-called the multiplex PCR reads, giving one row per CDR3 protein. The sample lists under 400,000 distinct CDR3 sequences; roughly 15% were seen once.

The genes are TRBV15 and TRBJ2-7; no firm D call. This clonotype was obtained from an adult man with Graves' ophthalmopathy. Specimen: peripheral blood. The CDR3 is CATSRDRAASYEQYF. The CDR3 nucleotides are TGTGCCACCAGCAGAGACCGGGCGGCATCCTACGAGCAGTACTTC.